This TCR beta chain was identified during a study of T cell repertoires in cytomegalovirus infection. Deletions cut 0 bases from V and 5 bases from J, with 4 bases between. Germline V gives CDR1 MNHEY, CDR2 SMNVEV (reference sequence). CDR3 length equals 13 residues. TCRdb re-derived calls from the reads in MiXCR, one entry per CDR3 protein. This sample yields 570,000 or so distinct CDR3 sequences, of which 40% are seen a single time; 48% belongs to the top ten. This clonotype turned up a few times. The antigen remains unidentified. This TCR derives from a human donor in good health (CMV status not recorded). Some clones in this sample may be carry-over from other donors' samples. The chain carries TRBV27 and TRBJ2-2; D gene ambiguous. Material: cultured PBMCs, obtained from culture after CMV antigen stimulation. DNA of the CDR3: TGTGCCAGCAGTTTATCGAGAACCGGGGAGCTGTTTTTT. Its translation: CASSLSRTGELFF.